Detailed here is one T cell receptor beta chain. These data are taken from a study of blood T cell repertoires in COVID-19. The CDR3 loop spans 20 amino acids. V gave up 0 bases and J gave up 4 bases; unmatched junction bases: 16. Germline-derived CDR1 and CDR2 are SGHRS and YFSETQ. Profiling relied on immunoSEQ multiplex PCR, and the TCRdb table lists in-frame clones only, not all of them. The repertoire includes approximately 170,000 clones, about nine tenths of them detected once, and approximately 4% sits in the top ten. The sequencing input was peripheral blood. This receptor was obtained from a woman aged 70-85 years with acute or convalescent COVID-19. The V and J genes are TRBV5-1 and TRBJ1-1, with TRBD1 identical over 12 bases. The CDR3 protein is CASSLVGTGGHLLQGTEAFF. The CDR3 DNA reads TGCGCCAGCAGCTTGGTGGGGACAGGGGGCCACCTTCTTCAGGGCACTGAAGCTTTCTTT.